The 22 T cell receptor beta chains reported below all come from one sample, sequenced in a study of identifying expanded T cells in peripheral blood. Assay used: immunoSEQ multiplex PCR; TCRdb lists only in-frame clones, some missing. The sample records about 86,000 clones, around 84% being singletons. The sample was blood. The receptors derive from a person between 18 and 69 years old in good health.

The chain is built from TRBV5-4 and TRBJ1-6; no reliable D call. The CDR3 covers 13 residues. V was trimmed by 4 bases and J by 10 bases, leaving 12 bases between them. CDR1 SGHNT and CDR2 YYREEE come from the germline V gene (reference sequence). The CDR3 coding sequence is TGTGCCAGCAGCCCGGAAACACAGTCACCCCTCCACTTT. This gives the protein CASSPETQSPLHF.

The CDR3 loop is CASSSYPTGYDGYTF. For the CDR3, the DNA is TGTGCCAGCAGCTCGTACCCCACAGGGTATGATGGCTACACCTTC. The chain links TRBV7-2 to TRBJ1-2; TRBD1 is a possible D gene (6 bases). Germline V gene sequence: CDR1 SGHTA, CDR2 FQGNSA. With 4 bases removed from V and 6 bases from J, the gap between germline ends came to 18 bases. The CDR3 has 15 amino acids.

This clone has a single count. This chain links TRBV4-3 with TRBJ2-2; D is unclear. The length of the CDR3 is 14 residues. The V end was cut by 1 base, the J end by 3 bases, with 6 bases between. Germline V gene sequence: CDR1 LGHNA, CDR2 YSLEER. CDR3 protein: CASSQGAYTGELFF. CDR3 coding DNA: TGCGCCAGCAGCCAAGGAGCTTACACCGGGGAGCTGTTTTTT.

This rearrangement joins TRBV7-6 to TRBJ2-7; tentative D call: TRBD2 (6 bases). There are 18 residues in the CDR3. CDR1 is SGHVS and CDR2 is FNYEAQ in the germline V gene. The ends were cut back, 1 base at V and 4 bases at J, with 23 bases in the middle. The CDR3 region is CASSLVSGDSLGSYEQYF. CDR3 sequence (DNA): TGTGCCAGCAGCTTAGTATCGGGAGACAGTCTGGGATCATACGAGCAGTACTTC.

The chain combines TRBV6-5 with TRBJ1-4; D is ambiguous. V lost 4 bases to trimming and J lost 5 bases, with 14 bases between them. The CDR3 spans 15 residues. The germline gives CDR1 MNHEY, CDR2 SVGAGI. The CDR3 DNA follows: TGTGCCAGCAGTTCCGACCCCTCATCAAATGAAAAACTGTTTTTT. Its protein product is CASSSDPSSNEKLFF.

The CDR3 reads CASSPGGASNTGELFF. The CDR3, as DNA: TGTGCCAGCAGCCCCGGGGGGGCCTCGAACACCGGGGAGCTGTTTTTT. The genes are TRBV7-2 and TRBJ2-2, with TRBD2 identical over 8 bases. The germline CDR1 and CDR2 sequences are SGHTA and FQGNSA. The CDR3 covers 16 residues. V lost 5 bases to trimming and J lost 0 bases; unmatched junction nucleotides: 5.

V usage is TRBV18 and J usage is TRBJ1-1, with D possibly matching TRBD1 (6 bases). V lost 5 bases to trimming and J lost 11 bases, with 15 bases between them. This CDR3 has 12 amino acids. CDR1 KGHSH and CDR2 LQKENI come from the germline V gene. As DNA, the CDR3 is TGTGCCAGCTCAACGCAGACAGGTTATGCTTTCTTT. The encoded protein is CASSTQTGYAFF.

The chain carries TRBV19 and TRBJ2-7, with 8 bases aligning to TRBD1. The germline CDR1 and CDR2 sequences are LNHDA and SQIVND (reference sequence). This CDR3 is built from 13 residues. J was trimmed by 5 bases and V by 4 bases; bases with no gene match: 4. The CDR3 region has the DNA TGTGCCAGTAGTAATCAGGGGGCCCACGAGCAGTACTTC. Amino acids: CASSNQGAHEQYF.

On this clone: The same CDR3 can be traced to other DNA sequences in this sample. The rearrangement joins TRBV7-9 to TRBJ1-2, with D perhaps TRBD1 (5 bases). Deletions cut 5 bases from V and 4 bases from J, with 8 bases between. Germline V gene lookup returns CDR1 SEHNR and CDR2 FQNEAQ (reference sequence). This CDR3 is 12 amino acids long. The CDR3 sequence is CASSLDSYGYTF. The CDR3 DNA reads TGTGCCAGCAGCCTTGACAGCTATGGCTACACCTTC.

This clone was recorded once. The V and J genes are TRBV27 and TRBJ1-5, with D possibly matching TRBD1 (6 bases). The CDR3 totals 14 residues. Germline V gene lookup returns CDR1 MNHEY and CDR2 SMNVEV (reference sequence). Trimming removed 5 bases at V and 3 bases at J, with 11 bases between. The CDR3 is CASSLQGLNQPQHF. CDR3 nucleotide sequence: TGTGCCAGCAGTCTACAGGGTCTCAATCAGCCCCAGCATTTT.

This rearrangement joins TRBV5-1 to TRBJ2-5, with D perhaps TRBD1 (6 bases). The CDR3 length is 13 residues. Germline lookup yields CDR1 SGHRS and CDR2 YFSETQ. The V and J ends lost 2 bases and 3 bases respectively, with 8 bases between them. DNA for the CDR3: TGCGCCAGCAGCTTCTACAGGGAAGAGACCCAGTACTTC. Amino acids: CASSFYREETQYF. Based on the CDR3 plus reference TRBV5-1 and TRBJ2-5, the full variable domain is KAGVTQTPRYLIKTRGQQVTLSCSPISGHRSVSWYQQTPGQGLQFLFEYFSETQRNKGNFPGRFSGRQFSNSRSEMNVSTLELGDSALYLCASSFYREETQYFGPGTRLLVL.

The chain uses TRBV12-5 and TRBJ1-1; D not resolved. Germline V gene lookup returns CDR1 LGHNT and CDR2 FRNRAP. CDR3 length equals 13 residues. V lost 6 bases and J lost 5, with 13 bases in between. The CDR3: CASGGRARTEAFF. The DNA for the CDR3 is TGTGCTAGTGGGGGCCGGGCGAGGACTGAAGCTTTCTTT.

In nucleotides, the CDR3 is TGTGCCAGCAGCCCCGACAGGGTGTTTGAAGCTTTCTTT. Its translation: CASSPDRVFEAFF. This rearrangement joins TRBV7-9 to TRBJ1-1; TRBD1 matches 7 bases. Germline V gene sequence: CDR1 SEHNR, CDR2 FQNEAQ (reference sequence). The CDR3 covers 13 residues. With 5 bases clipped from V and 7 bases from J, the junction kept 7 bases outside the gene matches.

A few counts support this clone. The genes are TRBV29-1 and TRBJ2-7; D gene unclear. The germline V and J ends were trimmed by 4 bases and 0 bases, with 7 bases remaining between them. This CDR3 spans 12 amino acids. CDR1 and CDR2 (germline): SQVTM, ANQGSEA. CDR3 region: CSVAGRSYEQYF. The DNA of the CDR3 is TGCAGCGTTGCCGGCCGCTCCTACGAGCAGTACTTC.

Only a few counts were recorded for this clone. J is TRBJ1-2 and V is TRBV7-2; D remains ambiguous. The V gene lost 3 bases and the J gene lost 0 bases, with 8 bases spanning the gap. Looked up from germline, CDR1 is SGHTA and CDR2 is FQGNSA. The CDR3 runs to 14 residues. The CDR3 DNA is TGTGCCAGCAGCTTCGGCACCCCTAACTATGGCTACACCTTC. Translated, it gives CASSFGTPNYGYTF.

V gene TRBV7-2 combines with J gene TRBJ1-2; D gene ambiguous. Looked up from germline, CDR1 is SGHTA and CDR2 is FQGNSA. The CDR3 extends over 13 amino acids. Deletions cut 3 bases from V and 8 bases from J, with 13 bases between. In nucleotides, the CDR3 is TGTGCCAGCAGCTTCCAGGCCTCGGGGGGCTACACCTTC. Translation: CASSFQASGGYTF.

This chain uses TRBV13 with TRBJ1-4; 9 bases fit TRBD1. The J segment lost 8 bases and the V segment lost 6 bases, leaving 7 bases of the junction unmatched. In germline, CDR1 is PRHDT, CDR2 FYEKMQ (reference sequence). This CDR3 spans 14 amino acids. CDR3 loop: CASRQQGAGEKLFF. CDR3 bases: TGTGCCAGCAGGCAACAGGGGGCTGGGGAAAAACTGTTTTTT. Looking up the rest from reference TRBV13 and TRBJ1-4 gives the full variable domain: AAGVIQSPRHLIKEKRETATLKCYPIPRHDTVYWYQQGPGQDPQFLISFYEKMQSDKGSIPDRFSAQQFSDYHSELNMSSLELGDSALYFCASRQQGAGEKLFFGSGTQLSVL.

This sequence joins TRBV5-8 and TRBJ1-3; TRBD1 might be the D (5 bases). Deletions cut 4 bases from V and 0 bases from J, with 17 bases between. Germline CDR1 is SGHTS and CDR2 is YDEGEE. CDR3 size: 17 residues. The CDR3 DNA is TGTGCCAGCAGCCCACCAACGGGACCGATCTCTGGAAACACCATATATTTT. Amino acid sequence: CASSPPTGPISGNTIYF.

The chain has TRBV4-3 and TRBJ1-2; no reliable D call. The CDR3 spans 16 residues. Germline V CDR1 and CDR2: LGHNA, YSLEER. The germline V and J ends were trimmed by 0 bases and 1 base, with 12 bases remaining between them. For the CDR3, the DNA is TGCGCCAGCAGCCAAGAGTTGTCACTTTTTAACTATGGCTACACCTTC. This translates into CASSQELSLFNYGYTF.

The chain has TRBV11-2 and TRBJ1-1; D may be TRBD1 (6 bases). V shed 5 bases and J shed 8 bases, with 15 bases lying between them. There are 13 residues in the CDR3. The germline CDR1 and CDR2 sequences are SGHAT and FQNNGV. CDR3 in DNA: TGTGCCAGCAGCCCCCCAGGAGGGGGAGAAGCTTTCTTT. Protein product: CASSPPGGGEAFF.

As to this clone: An end of the junction differs from the germline gene, which may be a read error. This chain uses TRBV9 with TRBJ1-2, with D unclear. CDR1 SGDLS and CDR2 YYNGEE come from the germline V gene. The CDR3 is made up of 17 amino acids. The CDR3: CASSASPRRVSKYGYTF. The CDR3 bases are TGTGCCAGCAGCGCATCTCCGAGAAGGGTCTCTAAGTATGGCTACACCTTC.

J is TRBJ1-4 and V is TRBV10-3, with D perhaps matching TRBD1 (5 bases). The ends were cut back, 0 bases at V and 3 bases at J, with 8 bases in the middle. Germline CDR1 and CDR2: ENHRY and SYGVKD. This CDR3 contains 15 residues. As DNA, the CDR3 is TGTGCCATCAGTGAGTCGGGGGATCCTAATGAAAAACTGTTTTTT. It is translated as CAISESGDPNEKLFF.